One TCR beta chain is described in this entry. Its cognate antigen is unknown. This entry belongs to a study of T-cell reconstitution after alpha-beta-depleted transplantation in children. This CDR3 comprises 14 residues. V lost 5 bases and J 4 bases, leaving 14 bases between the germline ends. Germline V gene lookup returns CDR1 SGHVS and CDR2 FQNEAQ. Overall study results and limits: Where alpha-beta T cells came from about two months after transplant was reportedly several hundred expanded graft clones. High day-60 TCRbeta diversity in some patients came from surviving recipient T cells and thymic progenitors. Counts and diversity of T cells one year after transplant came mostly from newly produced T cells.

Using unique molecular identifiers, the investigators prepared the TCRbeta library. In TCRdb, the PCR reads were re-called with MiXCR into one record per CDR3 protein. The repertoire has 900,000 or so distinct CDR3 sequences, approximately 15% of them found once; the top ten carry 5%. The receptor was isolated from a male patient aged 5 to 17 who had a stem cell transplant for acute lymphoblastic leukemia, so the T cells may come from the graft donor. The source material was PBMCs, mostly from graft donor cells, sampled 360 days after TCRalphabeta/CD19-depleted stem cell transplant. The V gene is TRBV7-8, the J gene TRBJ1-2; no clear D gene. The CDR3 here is CASSRTRAVYGYTF. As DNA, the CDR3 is TGTGCCAGCAGCCGGACTCGGGCAGTCTATGGCTACACCTTC.